The rows below give T cell receptor beta chains drawn from one sample of a study of radiotherapy plus CTLA-4 blockade in lung cancer. Libraries were prepared by immunoSEQ multiplex PCR; TCRdb keeps only in-frame clonotypes and omits some of them. The sample yields roughly 32,000 clones, approximately 66% seen once. The input for sequencing was peripheral blood, taken from a patient treated with radiotherapy plus ipilimumab. The receptors come from a human donor with non-small cell lung cancer who had stable disease on radiotherapy plus ipilimumab. The CDR3 runs from the conserved cysteine through the conserved F or W. The D gene is left open where the match is weak. Rows may omit the clone size; those that give it use once, few, many or a size class.

TRBJ2-5	NA	TRBV15	NA	CATSRRGGAEETQYF
TRBJ2-3	NA	TRBV5-1	NA	CASKGLIATDTQYF
TRBJ2-5	NA	TRBV20-1	few	CSAKLETQYF
TRBJ1-2	TRBD1	TRBV5-5	NA	CASSARQGVYGYTF
TRBJ2-7	TRBD2	TRBV2	once	CASRAGTSGTYEQYF
TRBJ2-1	NA	TRBV6-4	NA	CASSDSAGSYNEQFF
TRBJ1-1	NA	TRBV27	NA	CASSFPLGAYTEAFF
TRBJ2-7	TRBD2	TRBV6-5	few	CASSYYSGRGEQYF
TRBJ2-2	TRBD2	TRBV6-6	NA	CASSTSGFTGELFF
TRBJ2-5	NA	TRBV5-6	NA	CASSPRKGYQETQYF
TRBJ1-1	NA	TRBV6-1	few	CASPGQLNTEAFF
TRBJ1-4	NA	TRBV6-5	NA	CASRDRQGEKLFF
TRBJ1-2	NA	TRBV18	NA	CASSPRVSVADGYTF
TRBJ2-2	TRBD1	TRBV6-6	few	CASSRTGQNTGELFF
TRBJ2-7	TRBD2	TRBV30	few	CAWSVTSGKLNEQYF
TRBJ2-3	TRBD2	TRBV19	NA	CASSITRLAGGQSDTQYF